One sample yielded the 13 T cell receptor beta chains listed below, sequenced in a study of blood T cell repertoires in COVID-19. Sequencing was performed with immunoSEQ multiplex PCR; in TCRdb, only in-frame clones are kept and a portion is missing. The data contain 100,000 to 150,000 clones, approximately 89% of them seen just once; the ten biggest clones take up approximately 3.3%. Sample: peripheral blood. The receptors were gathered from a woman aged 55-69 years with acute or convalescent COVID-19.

The CDR3 DNA is TGTGCCAGCAGCTTGGAGGGGGTTGGCAGGGGAGCAGGAGGGGAGCTGTTTTTT. Its protein is CASSLEGVGRGAGGELFF. V usage is TRBV5-6 and J usage is TRBJ2-2, with a tentative D call TRBD1 (6 bases). This CDR3 comprises 18 residues. Germline values: CDR1 SGHDT, CDR2 YYEEEE. The V end lost 0 bases, the J end lost 8 bases, and 23 bases lay between the germline ends.

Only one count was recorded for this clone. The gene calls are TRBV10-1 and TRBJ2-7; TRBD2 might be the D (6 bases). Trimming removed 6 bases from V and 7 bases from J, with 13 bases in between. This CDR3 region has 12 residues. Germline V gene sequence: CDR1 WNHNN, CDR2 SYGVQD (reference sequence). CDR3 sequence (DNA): TGCGCCAGCAGGGGAAGGAGCGGGGAGCAGTACGTC. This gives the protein CASRGRSGEQYV.

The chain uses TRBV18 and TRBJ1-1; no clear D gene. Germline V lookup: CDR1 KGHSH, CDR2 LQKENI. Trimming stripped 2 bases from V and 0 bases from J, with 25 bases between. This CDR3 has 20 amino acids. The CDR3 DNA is TGTGCCAGCTCACCAAGCCTTCAGGTCAGGAAAAAAGACATGAACACTGAAGCTTTCTTT. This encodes CASSPSLQVRKKDMNTEAFF.

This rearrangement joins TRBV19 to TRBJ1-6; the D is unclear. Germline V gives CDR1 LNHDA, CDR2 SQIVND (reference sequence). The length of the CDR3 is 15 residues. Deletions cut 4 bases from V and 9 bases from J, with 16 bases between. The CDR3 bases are TGTGCCAGTAGTAGAGAGGCGGGAGGTGGTTCACCCCTCCACTTT. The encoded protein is CASSREAGGGSPLHF.

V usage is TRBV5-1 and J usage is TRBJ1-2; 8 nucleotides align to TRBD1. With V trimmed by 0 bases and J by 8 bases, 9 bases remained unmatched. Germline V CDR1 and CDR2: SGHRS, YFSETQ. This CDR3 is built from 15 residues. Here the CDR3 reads CASSLEGIQGGGYTF. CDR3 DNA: TGCGCCAGCAGCTTGGAGGGCATACAGGGGGGAGGCTACACCTTC.

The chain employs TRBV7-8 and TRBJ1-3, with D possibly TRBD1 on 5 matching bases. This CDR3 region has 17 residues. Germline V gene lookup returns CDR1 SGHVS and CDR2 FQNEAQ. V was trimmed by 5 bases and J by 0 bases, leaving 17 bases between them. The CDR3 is CASSPTQALSSGNTIYF. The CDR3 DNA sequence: TGTGCCAGCAGCCCAACACAGGCGCTGAGCTCTGGAAACACCATATATTTT.

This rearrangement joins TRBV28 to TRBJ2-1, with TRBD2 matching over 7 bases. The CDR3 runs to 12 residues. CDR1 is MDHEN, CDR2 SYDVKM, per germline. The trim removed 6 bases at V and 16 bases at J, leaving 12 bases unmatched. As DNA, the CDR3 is TGTGCCAGCAGAGATATGGTTGGCGGGAGTTTCTTC. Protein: CASRDMVGGSFF. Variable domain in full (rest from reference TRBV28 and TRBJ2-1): DVKVTQSSRYLVKRTGEKVFLECVQDMDHENMFWYRQDPGLGLRLIYFSYDVKMKEKGDIPEGYSVSREKKERFSLILESASTNQTSMYLCASRDMVGGSFFGPGTRLTVL.

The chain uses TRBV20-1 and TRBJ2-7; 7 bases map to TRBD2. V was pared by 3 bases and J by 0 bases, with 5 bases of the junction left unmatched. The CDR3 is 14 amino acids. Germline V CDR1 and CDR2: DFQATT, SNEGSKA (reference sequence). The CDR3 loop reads CSASEGGPSYEQYF. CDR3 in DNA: TGCAGTGCTAGTGAGGGAGGGCCCTCCTACGAGCAGTACTTC.

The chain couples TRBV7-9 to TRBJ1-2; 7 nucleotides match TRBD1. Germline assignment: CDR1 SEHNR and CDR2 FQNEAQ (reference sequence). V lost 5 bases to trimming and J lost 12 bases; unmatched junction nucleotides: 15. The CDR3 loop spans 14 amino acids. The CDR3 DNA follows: TGTGCCAGCAGCCCCACCTTGGGGTCGGACAGGCACACCTTC. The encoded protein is CASSPTLGSDRHTF.

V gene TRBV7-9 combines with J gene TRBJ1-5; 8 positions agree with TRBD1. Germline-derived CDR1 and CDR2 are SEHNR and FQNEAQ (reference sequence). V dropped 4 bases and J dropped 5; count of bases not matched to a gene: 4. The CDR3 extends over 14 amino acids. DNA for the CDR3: TGTGCCAGCAGCTCTACAGGGGGACATCAGCCCCAGCATTTT. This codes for CASSSTGGHQPQHF.

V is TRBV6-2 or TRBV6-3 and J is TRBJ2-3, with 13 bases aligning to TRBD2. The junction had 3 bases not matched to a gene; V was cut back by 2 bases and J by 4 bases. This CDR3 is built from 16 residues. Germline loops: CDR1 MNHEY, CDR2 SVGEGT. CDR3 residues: CASSYGLAGVPDTQYF. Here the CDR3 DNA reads TGTGCCAGCAGTTACGGACTAGCGGGAGTGCCAGATACGCAGTATTTT.

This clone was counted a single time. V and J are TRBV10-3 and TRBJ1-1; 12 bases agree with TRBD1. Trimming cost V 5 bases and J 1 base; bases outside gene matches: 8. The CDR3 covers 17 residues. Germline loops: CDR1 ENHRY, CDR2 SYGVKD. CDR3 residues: CAISPGQGARGNTEAFF. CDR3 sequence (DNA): TGTGCCATCAGTCCGGGACAGGGGGCGCGAGGGAACACTGAAGCTTTCTTT.

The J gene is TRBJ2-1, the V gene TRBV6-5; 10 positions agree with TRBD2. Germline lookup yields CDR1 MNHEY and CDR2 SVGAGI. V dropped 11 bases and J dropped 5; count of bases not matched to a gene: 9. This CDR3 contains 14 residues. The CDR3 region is CAGMGTSAHNEQFF. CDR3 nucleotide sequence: TGTGCCGGGATGGGGACTAGCGCTCACAATGAGCAGTTCTTC.